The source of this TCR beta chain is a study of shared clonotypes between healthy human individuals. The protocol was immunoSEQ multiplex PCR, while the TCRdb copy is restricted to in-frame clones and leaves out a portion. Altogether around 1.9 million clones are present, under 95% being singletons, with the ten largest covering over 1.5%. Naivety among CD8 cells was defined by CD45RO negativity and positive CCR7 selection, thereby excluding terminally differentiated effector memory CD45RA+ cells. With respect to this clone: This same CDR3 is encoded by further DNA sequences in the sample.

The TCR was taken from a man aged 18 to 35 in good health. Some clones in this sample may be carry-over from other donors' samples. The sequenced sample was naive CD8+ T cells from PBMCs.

The CDR3 here is CASSLRQGTEAFF. CDR3 nucleotides: TGTGCCAGCAGTCTACGACAGGGGACTGAAGCTTTCTTT. The genes are TRBV27 and TRBJ1-1, with 8 bases fitting TRBD1. This CDR3 is built from 13 residues. Germline-derived CDR1 and CDR2 are MNHEY and SMNVEV (reference sequence). V shed 5 bases and J 5 bases; nucleotides not matched to a gene: 4.